This T cell receptor beta chain was captured in a study of blood T cell repertoires in COVID-19. The wider study: COVID-19 samples from acute and convalescent phases originated in the United States, Italy and Spain. The cDNA or gDNA used as material had been derived from T cells, B-cell-depleted T cells, or PBMCs.

Repertoires were generated with immunoSEQ multiplex PCR, while TCRdb's copy carries only in-frame clones and drops some. The sample shows roughly 250,000 clones, roughly 84% of them seen only once. The sequencing sample was made of peripheral blood. This sequence originates from a woman in her thirties or forties with active or convalescent COVID-19.

CDR3 sequence reads: CASSYGPSNEQFF. The CDR3 DNA reads TGTGCCAGCAGTTATGGGCCAAGCAATGAGCAGTTCTTC. This chain uses TRBV6-5 with TRBJ2-1; unclear D gene. The CDR3 has 13 amino acids. V was shortened by 3 bases and J by 6 bases, with 9 bases between the two germline ends. Germline V lookup: CDR1 MNHEY, CDR2 SVGAGI.